Following are 6 T cell receptor beta chains from one sample sequenced in a study of shared clonotypes between healthy human individuals. Sequenced by immunoSEQ multiplex PCR; TCRdb stores in-frame clones only, minus some. Of a few million clones listed, just under 95% were seen once; the top ten hold 0.3% to 0.4%. The material sequenced was naive CD4+ T cells from PBMCs. Subset in this sample: CD45RA+ positively selected. The receptors shown here come from a young man in good health. Some clones in this sample may be carry-over from other donors' samples.

V and J are TRBV5-6 and TRBJ2-1, with 14 bases fitting TRBD2. The V gene end was trimmed by 4 bases and the J gene end by 3 bases; junction bases not matched to a gene: 6. Germline CDR1 reads SGHDT; CDR2 reads YYEEEE. CDR3 length: 17 residues. DNA of the CDR3: TGTGCCAGCAGCCGGGGGACTAGCGGGAGTTTCTACAATGAGCAGTTCTTC. Residues: CASSRGTSGSFYNEQFF. The full variable domain, with the rest looked up from reference TRBV5-6 and TRBJ2-1, is DAGVTQSPTHLIKTRGQQVTLRCSPKSGHDTVSWYQQALGQGPQFIFQYYEEEERQRGNFPDRFSGHQFPNYSSELNVNALLLGDSALYLCASSRGTSGSFYNEQFFGPGTRLTVL.

In regard to this clone: This same CDR3 is encoded by further DNA sequences in the sample. The chain links TRBV5-1 to TRBJ2-3; the D call may be TRBD1 or TRBD2 (6 bases each). The CDR3 extends over 14 amino acids. Per germline, CDR1 SGHRS and CDR2 YFSETQ. V lost 3 bases and J 2 bases, leaving 10 bases between the germline ends. CDR3 DNA sequence: TGCGCCAGCAGCTCCGGGGGCTACACAGATACGCAGTATTTT. It specifies CASSSGGYTDTQYF.

The V and J genes are TRBV11-1 and TRBJ2-7, with D unresolved. Germline lookup yields CDR1 SGHAT and CDR2 FQDESV (reference sequence). Trimming removed 3 bases from V and 0 bases from J, with 9 bases in between. The CDR3 is made up of 14 amino acids. CDR3 nucleotides: TGTGCCAGCAGCTTGATGGCTGGCTCCTACGAGCAGTACTTC. This encodes CASSLMAGSYEQYF.

In its sample, this clone was seen once. As DNA, the CDR3 is TGTGCCAGCAGATTACCCCTGGGTGGTGGGCTCCCTTACACCGGGGAGCTGTTTTTT. Its protein is CASRLPLGGGLPYTGELFF. The chain has TRBV7-9 and TRBJ2-2; D call uncertain. This CDR3 has 19 residues. With 6 bases removed from V and 3 bases from J, the gap between germline ends came to 26 bases. In germline, CDR1 is SEHNR, CDR2 FQNEAQ (reference sequence).

The sample holds many counts of this clone. V gene TRBV4-2 combines with J gene TRBJ2-5; D is perhaps TRBD2 (6 bases). The CDR3 consists of 14 residues. Trimming stripped 1 base from V and 2 bases from J, with 8 bases between. Germline V gene sequence: CDR1 LGHNA, CDR2 YNFKEQ. CDR3 nucleotides: TGTGCCAGCAGCCAAGTGGGACTGCAAGAGACCCAGTACTTC. It yields the protein CASSQVGLQETQYF.

The chain recombines TRBV2 with TRBJ2-3; TRBD2 matches at 9 bases. The CDR3 runs to 15 residues. J gave up 0 bases and V 8 bases, and 6 bases lay outside the gene matches. CDR1 is SNHLY, CDR2 FYNNEI, per germline. The CDR3 loop reads CASRTSVGSTDTQYF. In DNA form, the CDR3 reads TGTGCCAGCCGGACTAGCGTCGGTAGCACAGATACGCAGTATTTT.